This T cell receptor (beta chain) originates from a study of T cells in Graves' hyperthyroidism and ophthalmopathy (dated by TCRdb to about 2019). A note on the overall study: Peripheral blood samples were taken at the time of initial diagnosis, prior to any treatment. To identify distinguishing TCR V-J signatures, a discovery cohort of some 99 patients was used, comprising fewer than 45 with Graves' ophthalmopathy and around 57 with stable Graves' hyperthyroidism. An independent validation cohort of around 19 hyperthyroidism patients and approximately 16 patients who later progressed to ophthalmopathy tested prospective prediction of ophthalmopathy. The roughly 94 discovery patients were randomly divided into training and test sets at a 7:3 ratio. The study also compared thyroid tissue and blood T-cell repertoires from several Graves' hyperthyroidism patients. After sampling, hyperthyroidism patients received methimazole starting at 30 mg daily, and ophthalmopathy patients received high-dose intravenous methylprednisolone. The paper reports TCR Vbeta CDR3 sequencing of 130 to 150 peripheral blood samples: 43 ophthalmopathy, fewer than 80 hyperthyroidism and about 17 progressor patients.

Concerning this clonotype: Its antigen specificity is not known. No base quality values were provided; no much bigger clone lies one nucleotide off.

TCR beta CDR3 regions were amplified from RNA transcripts. A first-round RT-PCR of the TCR CDR3 used the HTBI primer set with the Qiagen OneStep RT-PCR kit. Libraries were constructed in a second round of multiplex PCR, after which size selection and purification were carried out. Libraries were sequenced paired-end with 100 bp reads on an Illumina HiSeq2000. In the authors' own workflow: SOAPnuke was used to process the raw data, with reads discarded if the reads contained adapters or uncalled bases, had a mean Phred below 15, or lacked an exact constant-primer or identifier match. COPE v1.2.5 was used to merge high-quality paired reads, and clonotypes were defined as unique nucleotide sequences. MiTCR v1.1 was used to align clonotypes to the IMGT TRBV, TRBD and TRBJ reference segments. Only V-J combinations with frequency above 0.0001, covering roughly 99% of repertoires, were analysed. A TCS score was defined as the ratio of F50 (clonal expansion) to E x V (chaos), with BLOSUM62-based TCRdist applied between CDR3 peptides within each V-J. Welch's t-statistics and random forest reduced fewer than 600 V-J features to 10 to 15, which were used in a naive Bayes classifier (R e1071). The public reads were run again by TCRdb, first through fastp at Q25 and then through MiXCR, and only productive beta chains were kept. Each entry merges the rows of one CDR3 protein and shows their most common DNA and genes. TCRdb's processing, not the authors' own work, is the source of the V and J calls. Across this sample there are some 490,000 distinct CDR3 sequences, with around 15% seen only once. Of the sample, around 32% falls within the top ten clones.

Moderately to severely active disease, a Clinical Activity Score of at least 3, a NOSPECS grade of at least 4, and a duration under 3 months were present in ophthalmopathy patients. Any patient with an uncontrolled infection, another autoimmune disease, pregnancy or lactation was excluded. Diagnoses were based on clinical symptoms, serum thyroxine and TRAb, thyroid ultrasound and orbital computed tomography. PBMCs were isolated from about 10 ml of fresh peripheral blood by Ficoll-Paque density gradient centrifugation. Total RNA was extracted using Trizol reagent, and RNA quality was assessed on an Agilent 2100 Bioanalyzer. The germline V gene provides CDR1 SGHDN and CDR2 FVKESK. V trim: 0 bases; J trim: 6 bases; unmatched bases: 9. The CDR3, cysteine through phenylalanine, is 17 amino acids long. Here the CDR3 DNA is all that survives: 51 bases in frame from base 1. Broader findings and caveats from the paper: Sample size was not statistically predetermined, and blinding of investigators to group allocation was not performed. A 13 V-J signature model separated ophthalmopathy from stable hyperthyroidism, with around 91% sensitivity and about 81% specificity in cross-validation and 80%/75% in testing. Most expanded thyroid clonotypes (frequency above 0.001) were also detected in blood, suggesting blood repertoires may reflect thyroid immune responses. In validation, the model predicted progression to ophthalmopathy with roughly 66% sensitivity and roughly 75% specificity, a median of 6.5 months before onset.

Recombination linked TRBV14 to TRBJ2-1; 9 bases in the middle match TRBD1. The material sequenced was blood. This TCR came from a woman in her 30s with Graves' ophthalmopathy. The nucleotide sequence is TGTGCCAGCAGCCAAGACGTCCGGACAGGGGTCCTCAATGAGCAGTTCTTC. The translation is CASSQDVRTGVLNEQFF.